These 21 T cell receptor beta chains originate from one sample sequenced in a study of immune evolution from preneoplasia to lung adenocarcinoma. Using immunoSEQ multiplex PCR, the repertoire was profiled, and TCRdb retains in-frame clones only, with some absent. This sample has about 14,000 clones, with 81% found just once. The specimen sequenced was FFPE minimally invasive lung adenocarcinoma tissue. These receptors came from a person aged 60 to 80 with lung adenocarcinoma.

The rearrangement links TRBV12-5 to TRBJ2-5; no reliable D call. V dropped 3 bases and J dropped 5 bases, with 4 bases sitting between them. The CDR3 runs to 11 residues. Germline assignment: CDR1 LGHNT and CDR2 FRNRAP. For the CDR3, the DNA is TGTGCTAGTGGTTTATTGGAGACCCAGTACTTC. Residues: CASGLLETQYF.

CDR3 region: CASSLTSGGLDEQFF. The DNA of the CDR3 is TGTGCCAGCAGCTTAACTAGCGGGGGGCTGGATGAGCAGTTCTTC. The chain has TRBV7-3 and TRBJ2-1; TRBD2 agrees at 10 bases. Germline CDR1 SGHTA, CDR2 FQGTGA. Losses at the gene ends were 0 bases for V and 8 bases for J; bases not matched to a gene: 4. The CDR3 runs to 15 residues.

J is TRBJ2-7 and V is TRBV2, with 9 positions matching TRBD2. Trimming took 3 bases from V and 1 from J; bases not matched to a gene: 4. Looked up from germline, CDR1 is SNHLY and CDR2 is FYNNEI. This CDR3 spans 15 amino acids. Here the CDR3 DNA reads TGTGCCAGCAGTGAGGCTAGCGGGGTATCCTACGAGCAGTACTTC. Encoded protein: CASSEASGVSYEQYF.

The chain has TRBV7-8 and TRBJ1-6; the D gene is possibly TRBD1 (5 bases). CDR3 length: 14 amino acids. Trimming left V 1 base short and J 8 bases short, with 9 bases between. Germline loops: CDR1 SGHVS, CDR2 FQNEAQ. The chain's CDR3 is CASSLVGVDSPLHF. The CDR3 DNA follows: TGTGCCAGCAGCTTAGTAGGGGTTGATTCACCCCTCCACTTT.

This CDR3 is CASSNVGQGSYEQYF. In DNA form, the CDR3 reads TGTGCCAGTAGTAACGTAGGACAGGGCTCCTACGAGCAGTACTTC. The chain is built from TRBV19 and TRBJ2-7; 8 bases map to TRBD1. CDR3 length: 15 amino acids. Per the germline V gene, CDR1 is LNHDA and CDR2 is SQIVND (reference sequence). J was trimmed by 0 bases and V by 4 bases; bases with no gene match: 5.

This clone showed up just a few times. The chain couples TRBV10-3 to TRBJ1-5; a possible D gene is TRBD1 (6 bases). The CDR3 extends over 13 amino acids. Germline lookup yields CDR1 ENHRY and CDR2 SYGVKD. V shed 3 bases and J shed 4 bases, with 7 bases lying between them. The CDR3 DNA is TGTGCCATCAGTGAAGGGACAAATCAGCCCCAGCATTTT. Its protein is CAISEGTNQPQHF.

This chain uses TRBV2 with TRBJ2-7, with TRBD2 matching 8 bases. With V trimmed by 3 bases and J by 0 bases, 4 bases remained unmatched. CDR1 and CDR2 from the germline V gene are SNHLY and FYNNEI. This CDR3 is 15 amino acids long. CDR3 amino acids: CASSDGGRSSYEQYF. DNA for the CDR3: TGTGCCAGCAGTGACGGCGGGAGGAGCTCCTACGAGCAGTACTTC.

In DNA form, the CDR3 reads TGTGCCAGCAGCTTAGAAGGGGGCGCAAACACCATATATTTT. Its translation: CASSLEGGANTIYF. The V gene is TRBV7-9, the J gene TRBJ1-3, with 7 bases lining up with TRBD1. The CDR3 covers 14 residues. Unmatched junction bases numbered 3, after V lost 1 base and J lost 6 bases. Germline V CDR1 and CDR2: SEHNR, FQNEAQ (reference sequence).

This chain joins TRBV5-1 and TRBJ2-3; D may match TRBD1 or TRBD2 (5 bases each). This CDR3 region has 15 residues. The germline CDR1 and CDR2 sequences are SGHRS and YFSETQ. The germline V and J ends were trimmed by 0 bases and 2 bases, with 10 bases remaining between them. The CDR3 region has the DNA TGCGCCAGCAGCTTGGGAGGGACCTTCACAGATACGCAGTATTTT. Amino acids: CASSLGGTFTDTQYF.

The CDR3 region has the DNA TGCGCCAGCAGCCATCTCGAGGAGGGGGAGTACTACTTC. Encoded protein: CASSHLEEGEYYF. This chain joins TRBV4-1 and TRBJ2-5; the D call may be TRBD1 or TRBD2 (6 bases each). Trimming took 3 bases from V and 14 from J, leaving 19 bases between them. Germline values: CDR1 MGHRA, CDR2 YSYEKL. This CDR3 has 13 amino acids.

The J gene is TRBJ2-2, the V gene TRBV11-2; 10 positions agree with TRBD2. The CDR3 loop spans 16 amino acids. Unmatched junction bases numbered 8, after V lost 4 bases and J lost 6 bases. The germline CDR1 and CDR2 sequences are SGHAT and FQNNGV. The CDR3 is CASSSLAGGLAGELFF. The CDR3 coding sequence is TGTGCCAGCAGCTCCTTAGCGGGGGGATTAGCCGGGGAGCTGTTTTTT.

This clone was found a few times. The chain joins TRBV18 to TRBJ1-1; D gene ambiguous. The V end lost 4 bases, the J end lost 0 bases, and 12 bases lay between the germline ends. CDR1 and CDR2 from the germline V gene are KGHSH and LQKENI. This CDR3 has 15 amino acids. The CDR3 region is CASSRGRGMNTEAFF. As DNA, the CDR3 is TGTGCCAGCTCACGCGGACGAGGGATGAACACTGAAGCTTTCTTT.

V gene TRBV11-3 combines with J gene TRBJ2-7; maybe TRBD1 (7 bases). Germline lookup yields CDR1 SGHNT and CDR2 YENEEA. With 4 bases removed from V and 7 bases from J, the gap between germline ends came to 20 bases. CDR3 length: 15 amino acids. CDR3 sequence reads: CASSYVAAGGGEQYF. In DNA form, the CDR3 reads TGTGCCAGCAGCTATGTCGCGGCAGGGGGAGGAGAGCAGTACTTC.

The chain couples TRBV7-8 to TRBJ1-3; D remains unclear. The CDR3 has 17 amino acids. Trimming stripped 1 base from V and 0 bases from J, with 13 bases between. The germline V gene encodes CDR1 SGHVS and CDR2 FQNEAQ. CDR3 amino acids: CASSLVARTSSGNTIYF. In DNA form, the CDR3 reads TGTGCCAGCAGCTTAGTCGCCAGGACGAGCTCTGGAAACACCATATATTTT.

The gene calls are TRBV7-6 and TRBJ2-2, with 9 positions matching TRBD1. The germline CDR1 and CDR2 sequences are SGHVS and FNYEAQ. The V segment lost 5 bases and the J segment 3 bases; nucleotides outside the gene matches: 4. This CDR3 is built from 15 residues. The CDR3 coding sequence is TGTGCCAGCAGCCACGGACAGGGGTACACCGGGGAGCTGTTTTTT. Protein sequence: CASSHGQGYTGELFF.

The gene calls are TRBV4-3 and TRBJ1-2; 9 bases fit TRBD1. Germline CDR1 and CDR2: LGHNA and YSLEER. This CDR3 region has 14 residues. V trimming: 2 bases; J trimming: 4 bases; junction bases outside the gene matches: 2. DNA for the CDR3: TGCGCCAGCAGCCAAACAGGGGGCGTCTATGGCTACACCTTC. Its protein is CASSQTGGVYGYTF.

Here the CDR3 reads CASSSRQGGNRNTEAFF. CDR3 nucleotides: TGTGCCAGCAGCTCCCGACAGGGAGGGAACCGGAACACTGAAGCTTTCTTT. This chain links TRBV28 with TRBJ1-1; 7 bases fit TRBD1. The trim removed 6 bases at V and 1 base at J, leaving 14 bases unmatched. The CDR3 contains 17 residues. CDR1 is MDHEN and CDR2 is SYDVKM in the germline V gene.

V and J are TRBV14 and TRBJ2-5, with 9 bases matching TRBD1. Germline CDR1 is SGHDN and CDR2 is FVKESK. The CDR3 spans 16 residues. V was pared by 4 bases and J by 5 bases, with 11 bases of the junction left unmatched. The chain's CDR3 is CASSPKPGQGPETQYF. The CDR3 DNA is TGTGCCAGCAGCCCAAAGCCGGGACAGGGACCGGAGACCCAGTACTTC.

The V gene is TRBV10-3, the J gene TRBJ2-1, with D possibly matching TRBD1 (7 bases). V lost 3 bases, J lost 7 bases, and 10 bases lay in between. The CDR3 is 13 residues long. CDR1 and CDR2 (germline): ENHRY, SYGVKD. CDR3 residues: CAISDRGDNEQFF. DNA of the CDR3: TGTGCCATCAGTGACAGGGGGGATAATGAGCAGTTCTTC.

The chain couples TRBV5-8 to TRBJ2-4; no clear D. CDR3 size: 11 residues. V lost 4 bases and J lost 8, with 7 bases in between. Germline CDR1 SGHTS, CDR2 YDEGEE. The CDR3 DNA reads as TGTGCCAGCAGCGGCGGATACATTCAGTACTTC. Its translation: CASSGGYIQYF.

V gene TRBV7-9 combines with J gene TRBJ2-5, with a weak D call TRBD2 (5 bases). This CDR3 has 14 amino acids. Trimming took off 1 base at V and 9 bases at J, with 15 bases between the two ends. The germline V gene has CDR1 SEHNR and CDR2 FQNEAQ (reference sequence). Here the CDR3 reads CASSLGGLDRPQYF. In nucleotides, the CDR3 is TGTGCCAGCAGCTTAGGAGGGCTAGATAGGCCCCAGTACTTC.